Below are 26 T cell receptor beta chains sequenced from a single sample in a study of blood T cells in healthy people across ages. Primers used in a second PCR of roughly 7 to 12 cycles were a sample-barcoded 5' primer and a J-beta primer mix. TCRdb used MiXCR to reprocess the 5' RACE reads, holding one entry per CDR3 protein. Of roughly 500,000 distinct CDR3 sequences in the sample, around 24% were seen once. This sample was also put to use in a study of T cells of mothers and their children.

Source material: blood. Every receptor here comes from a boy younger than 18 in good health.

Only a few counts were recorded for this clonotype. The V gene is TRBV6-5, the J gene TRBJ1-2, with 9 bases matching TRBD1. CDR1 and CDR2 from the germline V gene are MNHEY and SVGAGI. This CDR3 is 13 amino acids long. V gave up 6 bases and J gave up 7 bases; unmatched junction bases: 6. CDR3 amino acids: CASSQTGGSGYTF. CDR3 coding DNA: TGTGCCAGCAGCCAGACAGGGGGAAGTGGCTACACCTTC.

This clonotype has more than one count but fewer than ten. CDR3 sequence (DNA): TGCGCCAGCAGCCAAGGGACAGGGGGCCTCCAAGAGACCCAGTACTTC. Translation gives CASSQGTGGLQETQYF. The chain is built from TRBV4-3 and TRBJ2-5; 11 bases match TRBD1. The V and J ends lost 1 base and 1 base, in that order; junction bases with no gene match: 2. Germline values: CDR1 LGHNA, CDR2 YSLEER. The CDR3 runs to 16 residues.

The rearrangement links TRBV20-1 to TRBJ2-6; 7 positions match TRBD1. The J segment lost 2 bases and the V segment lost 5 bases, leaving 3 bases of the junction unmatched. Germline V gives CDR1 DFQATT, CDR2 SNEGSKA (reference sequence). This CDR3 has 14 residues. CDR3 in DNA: TGCAGTGCTCCCGACAGGGCTGGGGCCAACGTCCTGACTTTC. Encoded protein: CSAPDRAGANVLTF.

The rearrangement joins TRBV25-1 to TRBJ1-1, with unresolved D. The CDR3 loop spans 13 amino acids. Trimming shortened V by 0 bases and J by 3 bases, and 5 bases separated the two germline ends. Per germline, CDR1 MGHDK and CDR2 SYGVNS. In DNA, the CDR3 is TGTGCCAGCAGTGAATACGGTGACACTGAAGCTTTCTTT. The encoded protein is CASSEYGDTEAFF.

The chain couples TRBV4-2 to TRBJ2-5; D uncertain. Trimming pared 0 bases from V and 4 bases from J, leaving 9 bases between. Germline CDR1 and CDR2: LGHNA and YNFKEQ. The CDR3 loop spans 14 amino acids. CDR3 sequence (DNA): TGTGCCAGCAGCCAAGAAGGACCAGGAGAGACCCAGTACTTC. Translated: CASSQEGPGETQYF.

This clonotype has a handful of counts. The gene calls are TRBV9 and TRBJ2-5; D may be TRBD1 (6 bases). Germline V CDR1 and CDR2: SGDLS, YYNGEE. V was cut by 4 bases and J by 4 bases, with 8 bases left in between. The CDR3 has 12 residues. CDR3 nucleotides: TGTGCCAGCAGCAAAGGGGGAGAGACCCAGTACTTC. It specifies CASSKGGETQYF.

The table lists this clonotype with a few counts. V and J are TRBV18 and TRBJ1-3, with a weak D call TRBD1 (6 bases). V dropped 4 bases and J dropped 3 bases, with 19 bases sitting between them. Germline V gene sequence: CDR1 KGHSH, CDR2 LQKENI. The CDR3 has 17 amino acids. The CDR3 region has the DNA TGTGCCAGCTCACGGGGCAATTCGGGACATAGTGGAAACACCATATATTTT. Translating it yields CASSRGNSGHSGNTIYF.

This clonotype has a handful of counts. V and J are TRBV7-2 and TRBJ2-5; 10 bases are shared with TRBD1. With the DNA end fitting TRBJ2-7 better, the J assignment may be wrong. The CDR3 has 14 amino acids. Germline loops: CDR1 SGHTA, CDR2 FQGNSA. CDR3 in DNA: TGTGCCAGCAGCAGTAGACAGGGGGCATACGAGCAGTACTTC. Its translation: CASSSRQGAYEQYF.

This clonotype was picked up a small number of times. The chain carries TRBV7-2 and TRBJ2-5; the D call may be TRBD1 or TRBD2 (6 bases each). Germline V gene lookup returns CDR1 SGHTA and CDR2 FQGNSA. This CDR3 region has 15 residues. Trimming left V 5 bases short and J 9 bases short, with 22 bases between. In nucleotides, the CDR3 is TGTGCCAGCAGCCGACTTAAGGGGGGCGGGGAGGCCCAGTACTTC. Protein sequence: CASSRLKGGGEAQYF.

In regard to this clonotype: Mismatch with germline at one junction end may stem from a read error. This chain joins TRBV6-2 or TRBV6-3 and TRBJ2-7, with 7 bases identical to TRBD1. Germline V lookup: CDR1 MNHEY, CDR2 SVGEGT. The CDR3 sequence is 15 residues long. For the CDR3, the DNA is TGTGCCAGCAGTCCGTACAACACAGGGGACGACGAGCAGTGCTTC. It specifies CASSPYNTGDDEQCF.

The DNA for the CDR3 is TGTGCCAGCAGCCTCCCCGGGACAGGGGGCCACGAGCAGTACTTC. It is translated as CASSLPGTGGHEQYF. This sequence joins TRBV7-8 and TRBJ2-7, with 12 bases identical to TRBD1. Germline assignment: CDR1 SGHVS and CDR2 FQNEAQ. The CDR3 has 15 residues. Trimming removed 5 bases from V and 5 bases from J; junction bases left unmatched: 7.

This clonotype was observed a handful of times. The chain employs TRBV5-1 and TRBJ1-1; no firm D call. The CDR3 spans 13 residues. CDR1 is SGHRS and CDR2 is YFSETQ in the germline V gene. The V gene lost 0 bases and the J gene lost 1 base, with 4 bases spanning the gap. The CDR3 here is CASSLVRNTEAFF. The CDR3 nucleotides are TGCGCCAGCAGCTTGGTCAGGAACACTGAAGCTTTCTTT.

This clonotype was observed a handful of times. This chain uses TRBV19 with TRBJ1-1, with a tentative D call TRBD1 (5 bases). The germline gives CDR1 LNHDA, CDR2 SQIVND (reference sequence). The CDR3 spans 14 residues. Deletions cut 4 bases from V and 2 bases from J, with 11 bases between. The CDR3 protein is CASSTWGLNTEAFF. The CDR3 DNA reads TGTGCCAGTAGTACTTGGGGACTTAACACTGAAGCTTTCTTT.

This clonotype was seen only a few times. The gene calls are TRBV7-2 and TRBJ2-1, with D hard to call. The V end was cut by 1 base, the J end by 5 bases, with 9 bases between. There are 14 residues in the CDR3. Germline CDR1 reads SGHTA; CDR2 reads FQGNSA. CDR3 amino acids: CASSLDRQHNEQFF. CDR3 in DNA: TGTGCCAGCAGCTTAGATCGCCAGCACAATGAGCAGTTCTTC.

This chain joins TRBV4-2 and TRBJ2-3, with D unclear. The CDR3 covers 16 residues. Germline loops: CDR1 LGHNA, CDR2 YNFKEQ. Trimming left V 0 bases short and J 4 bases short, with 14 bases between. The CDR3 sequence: CASSQEQSKGPDTQYF. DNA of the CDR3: TGTGCCAGCAGCCAAGAACAGTCAAAGGGCCCAGATACGCAGTATTTT.

The CDR3 here is CASSYGPEGTGELFF. The DNA for the CDR3 is TGTGCCAGCAGTTACGGCCCCGAGGGGACCGGGGAGCTGTTTTTT. The rearrangement links TRBV6-6 to TRBJ2-2; perhaps D is TRBD1 or TRBD2 (5 bases each). V lost 2 bases and J 5 bases, leaving 12 bases between the germline ends. Germline V lookup: CDR1 MNHNY, CDR2 SVGAGI (reference sequence). The length of the CDR3 is 15 residues.

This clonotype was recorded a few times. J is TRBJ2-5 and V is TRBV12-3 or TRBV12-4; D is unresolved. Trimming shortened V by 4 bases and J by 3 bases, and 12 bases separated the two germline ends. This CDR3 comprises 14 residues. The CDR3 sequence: CASSSPVEEETQYF. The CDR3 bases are TGTGCCAGCAGTTCCCCGGTGGAAGAAGAGACCCAGTACTTC.

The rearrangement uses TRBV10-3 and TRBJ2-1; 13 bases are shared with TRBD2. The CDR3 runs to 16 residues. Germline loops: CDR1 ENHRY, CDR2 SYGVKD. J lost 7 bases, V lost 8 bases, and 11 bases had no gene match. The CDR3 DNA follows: TGTGCCATCGGAGAAGGACTAGCGGGAGTTTATAATGAGCAGTTCTTC. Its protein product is CAIGEGLAGVYNEQFF.

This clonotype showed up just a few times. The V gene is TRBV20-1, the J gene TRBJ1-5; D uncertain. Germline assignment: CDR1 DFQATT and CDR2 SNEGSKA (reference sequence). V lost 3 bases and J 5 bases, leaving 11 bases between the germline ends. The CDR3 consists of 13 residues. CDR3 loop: CSASSAIYQPQHF. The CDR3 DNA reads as TGCAGTGCTAGCTCCGCTATATATCAGCCCCAGCATTTT.

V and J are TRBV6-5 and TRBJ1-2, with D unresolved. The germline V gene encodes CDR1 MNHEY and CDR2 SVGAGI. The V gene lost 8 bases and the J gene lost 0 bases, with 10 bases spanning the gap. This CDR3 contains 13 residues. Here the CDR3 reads CASGTSANYGYTF. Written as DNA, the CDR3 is TGTGCCAGCGGAACATCGGCTAACTATGGCTACACCTTC.

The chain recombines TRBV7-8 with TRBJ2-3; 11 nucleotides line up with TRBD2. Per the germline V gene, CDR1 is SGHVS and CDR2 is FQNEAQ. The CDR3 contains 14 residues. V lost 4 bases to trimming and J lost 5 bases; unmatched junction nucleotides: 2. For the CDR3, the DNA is TGTGCCAGCAGCTCACTAGCGGGAGAAGATACGCAGTATTTT. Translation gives CASSSLAGEDTQYF.

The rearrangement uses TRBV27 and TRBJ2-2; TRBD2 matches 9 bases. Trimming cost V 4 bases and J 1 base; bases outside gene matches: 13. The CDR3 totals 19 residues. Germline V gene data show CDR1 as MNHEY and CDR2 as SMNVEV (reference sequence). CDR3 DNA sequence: TGTGCCAGCAGTTCGGTATTAGGGGCTAGCGGGATGAACACCGGGGAGCTGTTTTTT. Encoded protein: CASSSVLGASGMNTGELFF.

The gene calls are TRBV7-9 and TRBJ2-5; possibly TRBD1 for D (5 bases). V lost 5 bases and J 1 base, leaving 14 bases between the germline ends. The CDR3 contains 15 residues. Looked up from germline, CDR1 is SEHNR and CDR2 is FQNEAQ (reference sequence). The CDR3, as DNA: TGTGCCAGCAGCGCTCCAGGACAAGCCCAAGAGACCCAGTACTTC. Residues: CASSAPGQAQETQYF.

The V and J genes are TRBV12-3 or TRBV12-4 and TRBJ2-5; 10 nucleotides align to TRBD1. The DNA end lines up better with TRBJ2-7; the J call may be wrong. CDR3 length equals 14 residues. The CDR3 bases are TGTGCCAGCAGCACGGGACAGGGGTTCTACGAGCAGTACTTC. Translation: CASSTGQGFYEQYF.

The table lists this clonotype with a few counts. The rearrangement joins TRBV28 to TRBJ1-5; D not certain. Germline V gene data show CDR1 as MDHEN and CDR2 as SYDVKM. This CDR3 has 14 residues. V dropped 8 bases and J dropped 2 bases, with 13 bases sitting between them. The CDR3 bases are TGTGCCAGCTCCCGAACCCGGGGCAATCAGCCCCAGCATTTT. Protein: CASSRTRGNQPQHF.

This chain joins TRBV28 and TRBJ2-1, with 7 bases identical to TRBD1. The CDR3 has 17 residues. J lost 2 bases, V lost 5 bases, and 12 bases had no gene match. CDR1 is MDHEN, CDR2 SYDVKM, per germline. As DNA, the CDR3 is TGTGCCAGCAGTCCAGAGGGACAGCTTAAGGCCTACAATGAGCAGTTCTTC. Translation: CASSPEGQLKAYNEQFF. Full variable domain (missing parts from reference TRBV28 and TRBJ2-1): DVKVTQSSRYLVKRTGEKVFLECVQDMDHENMFWYRQDPGLGLRLIYFSYDVKMKEKGDIPEGYSVSREKKERFSLILESASTNQTSMYLCASSPEGQLKAYNEQFFGPGTRLTVL.